A single sample gave rise to the 20 T cell receptor beta chains below, sequenced in a study of T cells and Merkel cell carcinoma outcomes. TCRdb keeps only in-frame clones here, not all; method: immunoSEQ multiplex PCR. The sample carries over 10,000 clones, around 95% recorded once. Source material: tumor tissue from Merkel cell carcinoma. The receptors stem from a human donor with Merkel cell carcinoma.

This chain links TRBV7-2 with TRBJ1-3; D may be TRBD1 (5 bases). Germline CDR1 reads SGHTA; CDR2 reads FQGNSA. The V end lost 3 bases, the J end lost 0 bases, and 15 bases lay between the germline ends. CDR3 length equals 17 residues. The CDR3 sequence: CASSFSLGGSSGNTIYF. For the CDR3, the DNA is TGTGCCAGCAGCTTCTCACTTGGGGGGAGCTCTGGAAACACCATATATTTT.

This clone was seen a handful of times. CDR3 amino acids: CASSVDPGAVYGYTF. CDR3 bases: TGTGCCAGCAGCGTAGATCCAGGGGCGGTCTATGGCTACACCTTC. This chain uses TRBV9 with TRBJ1-2; D might be TRBD1 (6 bases). The CDR3 loop spans 15 amino acids. Germline CDR1 SGDLS, CDR2 YYNGEE. V was pared by 0 bases and J by 4 bases, with 13 bases between. The entire variable domain, with the rest obtained from reference TRBV9 and TRBJ1-2, is as follows: DSGVTQTPKHLITATGQRVTLRCSPRSGDLSVYWYQQSLDQGLQFLIQYYNGEERAKGNILERFSAQQFPDLHSELNLSSLELGDSALYFCASSVDPGAVYGYTFGSGTRLTVV.

The chain links TRBV4-3 to TRBJ2-7; TRBD1 matches at 7 bases. V shed 0 bases and J 2 bases; nucleotides not matched to a gene: 7. Germline assignment: CDR1 LGHNA and CDR2 YSLEER. The CDR3 sequence is 16 residues long. The CDR3 spells CASSQDDTGVPYEQYF. CDR3 DNA: TGCGCCAGCAGCCAAGACGATACAGGGGTACCCTACGAGCAGTACTTC.

In nucleotides, the CDR3 is TGTGCCAGCAGCGAGGGGAGGGGGACGACTGAAGCTTTCTTT. Amino acid sequence: CASSEGRGTTEAFF. The rearrangement links TRBV9 to TRBJ1-1, with D possibly matching TRBD1 (6 bases). Trimming cost V 3 bases and J 5 bases, with 14 bases left between them. CDR3 length: 14 residues. Germline CDR1 and CDR2: SGDLS and YYNGEE.

A few counts support this clone. Here the CDR3 DNA reads TGCGCCAGCAGCCTACAGGGGGAAGGTCAGCCCCAGCATTTT. The encoded protein is CASSLQGEGQPQHF. The V gene is TRBV5-1, the J gene TRBJ1-5, with TRBD1 identical over 8 bases. V lost 4 bases to trimming and J lost 6 bases; unmatched junction nucleotides: 6. CDR1 is SGHRS and CDR2 is YFSETQ in the germline V gene. This CDR3 is 14 amino acids long. Based on the CDR3 plus reference TRBV5-1 and TRBJ1-5, the full variable domain is KAGVTQTPRYLIKTRGQQVTLSCSPISGHRSVSWYQQTPGQGLQFLFEYFSETQRNKGNFPGRFSGRQFSNSRSEMNVSTLELGDSALYLCASSLQGEGQPQHFGDGTRLSIL.

V is TRBV6-1 and J is TRBJ1-2; D unresolved. The CDR3 is made up of 13 amino acids. Trimming pared 2 bases from V and 7 bases from J, leaving 11 bases between. Per germline, CDR1 MNHNS and CDR2 SASEGT. CDR3 nucleotide sequence: TGTGCCAGCAGTGAACTGAGGTATGCTGGCTACACCTTC. Translating gives CASSELRYAGYTF.

J is TRBJ1-2 and V is TRBV19; 9 bases line up with TRBD1. The CDR3 is 15 residues long. Germline V gene lookup returns CDR1 LNHDA and CDR2 SQIVND (reference sequence). V shed 10 bases and J 4 bases; nucleotides not matched to a gene: 13. The CDR3 is CATTVGGQGFYGYTF. DNA for the CDR3: TGTGCCACCACAGTAGGGGGACAGGGCTTCTATGGCTACACCTTC.

The chain recombines TRBV5-6 with TRBJ2-7; 11 bases are a match to TRBD2. This CDR3 is 15 amino acids long. The junction had 5 bases not matched to a gene; V was cut back by 4 bases and J by 2 bases. CDR1 and CDR2 from the germline V gene are SGHDT and YYEEEE. The CDR3 DNA reads as TGTGCCAGCAGCCCTCGACTAGCGGGGACCTACGAGCAGTACTTC. Translated: CASSPRLAGTYEQYF.

This rearrangement joins TRBV4-2 to TRBJ1-5, with 9 bases identical to TRBD1. CDR3 size: 15 residues. V shed 1 base and J 2 bases; nucleotides not matched to a gene: 0. Germline lookup yields CDR1 LGHNA and CDR2 YNFKEQ. CDR3: CASSQGTGGNQPQHF. Here the CDR3 DNA reads TGTGCCAGCAGCCAAGGGACAGGGGGCAATCAGCCCCAGCATTTT.

The J gene is TRBJ2-1, the V gene TRBV11-2, with D unresolved. Germline V gene sequence: CDR1 SGHAT, CDR2 FQNNGV. The V end lost 1 base, the J end lost 4 bases, and 5 bases lay between the germline ends. The CDR3 totals 13 residues. The CDR3 region has the DNA TGTGCCAGCAGCTTAGGGAGTTACAATGAGCAGTTCTTC. Encoded protein: CASSLGSYNEQFF.

The chain has TRBV11-3 and TRBJ2-4; D not resolved. Trimming took 4 bases from V and 6 from J, leaving 4 bases between them. The CDR3 consists of 11 residues. CDR1 and CDR2 from the germline V gene are SGHNT and YENEEA. As DNA, the CDR3 is TGTGCCAGCAGCTACGCAAACATTCAGTACTTC. It translates to CASSYANIQYF.

V gene TRBV10-1 combines with J gene TRBJ1-2; no firm D call. This CDR3 spans 15 amino acids. The germline gives CDR1 WNHNN, CDR2 SYGVQD (reference sequence). Trimming removed 6 bases from V and 4 bases from J, with 18 bases in between. As DNA, the CDR3 is TGCGCCAGCAGCCGAGCGGGCTTACGGTCCTATGGCTACACCTTC. Protein sequence: CASSRAGLRSYGYTF.

V is TRBV28 and J is TRBJ1-2, with 8 bases matching TRBD1. The CDR3 consists of 16 residues. The germline V gene encodes CDR1 MDHEN and CDR2 SYDVKM. The V gene end was trimmed by 0 bases and the J gene end by 6 bases; junction bases not matched to a gene: 9. The CDR3 here is CASSLWGGQEMHGYTF. The CDR3 nucleotides read TGTGCCAGCAGTTTATGGGGGGGACAGGAGATGCATGGCTACACCTTC.

V and J are TRBV29-1 and TRBJ2-1; TRBD1 matches 11 bases. This CDR3 region has 15 residues. V trimming: 3 bases; J trimming: 8 bases; junction bases outside the gene matches: 9. CDR1 SQVTM and CDR2 ANQGSEA come from the germline V gene. The CDR3 nucleotides are TGCAGCGTTGATTTTTCGGACAGGGGGCTCTATGAGCAGTTCTTC. It specifies CSVDFSDRGLYEQFF.

The rearrangement joins TRBV11-3 to TRBJ2-1; 7 bases fit TRBD1. V shed 6 bases, J shed 5 bases, and the junction held 13 bases outside the gene matches. CDR1 and CDR2 from the germline V gene are SGHNT and YENEEA. The CDR3 sequence is 16 residues long. The CDR3 protein is CASSPKGARGDNEQFF. The CDR3 DNA reads TGTGCCAGCAGTCCTAAGGGGGCTCGGGGTGACAATGAGCAGTTCTTC.

The chain combines TRBV5-1 with TRBJ2-1; D may be TRBD1 (5 bases). CDR1 and CDR2 from the germline V gene are SGHRS and YFSETQ. Deletions cut 3 bases from V and 7 bases from J, with 26 bases between. CDR3 length: 18 residues. CDR3 coding DNA: TGCGCCAGCAGCTCCCTATTAGGTCAGGGCGGTATAAAGAATGAGCAGTTCTTC. Protein: CASSSLLGQGGIKNEQFF.

The genes are TRBV6-1 and TRBJ1-1, with 8 bases that match TRBD1. V trimming: 3 bases; J trimming: 5 bases; junction bases outside the gene matches: 2. This CDR3 has 13 residues. The germline CDR1 and CDR2 sequences are MNHNS and SASEGT. CDR3 sequence: CASSDRGRTEAFF. The CDR3 bases are TGTGCCAGCAGTGACAGGGGGCGTACTGAAGCTTTCTTT.

J is TRBJ2-3 and V is TRBV29-1; D is possibly TRBD1 (5 bases). CDR1 and CDR2 (germline): SQVTM, ANQGSEA. Trimming took 7 bases from V and 0 from J, leaving 14 bases between them. The CDR3 is 14 residues long. DNA for the CDR3: TGCAGCGGCGAACAGGTTTCTAGCACAGATACGCAGTATTTT. It is translated as CSGEQVSSTDTQYF.

The V and J genes are TRBV15 and TRBJ2-5; 7 bases agree with TRBD1. There are 13 residues in the CDR3. Germline V CDR1 and CDR2: LNHNV, YYDKDF (reference sequence). The J segment lost 3 bases and the V segment lost 3 bases, leaving 1 base of the junction unmatched. DNA for the CDR3: TGTGCCACCAGCAGGACAGGGAAAGAGACCCAGTACTTC. It is translated as CATSRTGKETQYF. The full variable domain, its missing parts supplied by reference TRBV15 and TRBJ2-5, is DAMVIQNPRYQVTQFGKPVTLSCSQTLNHNVMYWYQQKSSQAPKLLFHYYDKDFNNEADTPDNFQSRRPNTSFCFLDIRSPGLGDTAMYLCATSRTGKETQYFGPGTRLLVL.

The chain is built from TRBV7-8 and TRBJ2-2, with D maybe TRBD2 (5 bases). V dropped 5 bases and J dropped 0 bases, with 10 bases sitting between them. The CDR3 runs 15 residues. Germline V gene sequence: CDR1 SGHVS, CDR2 FQNEAQ. CDR3 in DNA: TGTGCCAGCAGCCTCAGCGGAGCGAACACCGGGGAGCTGTTTTTT. Translated: CASSLSGANTGELFF.